This T cell receptor beta chain was profiled in a study of coeliac disease. Regarding the study as a whole: Only 1 of 6 controls, but about 55% of the 18 coeliac samples, showed published gliadin-specific TRB sequences. TRB repertoires were largely private, with most amino acid sequences found in only one sample. In active celiac disease, intraepithelial and lamina propria TRB and TRG repertoires were less clonal than controls.

Points on this clone: What it recognizes is unknown.

Profiling relied on immunoSEQ multiplex PCR, and the TCRdb table lists in-frame clones only, not all of them. The profile shows 2,000 to 2,500 clones, roughly two thirds of them singletons. CDR1 is SQVTM and CDR2 is ANQGSEA in the germline V gene. This CDR3 comprises 12 residues. V was clipped by 7 bases and J by 1 base, with 11 bases between them. J is TRBJ2-7 and V is TRBV29-1; unclear D gene. The clonotype was recovered from a woman aged 50 to 60 with celiac disease on a gluten-free diet. Source material: lamina propria lymphocytes from the gut. Here the CDR3 DNA reads TGCAGCGCGACTGTCGCTTCCTACGAGCAGTACTTC. Its translation: CSATVASYEQYF.